This T cell receptor (beta chain) was recovered during a study of technical replicates of blood from several donors. Sequencing used immunoSEQ multiplex PCR; TCRdb keeps in-frame clones, though not all of them. This table has over 55,000 clones, around nine tenths appearing once. The receptor's source is a human donor in good health. Some clones in this sample may be carry-over from other donors' samples. The sequencing sample was made of PBMCs.

CDR3 DNA sequence: TGTGCCAGCGGGCCGGCCCACACTGAAGCTTTCTTT. Translated: CASGPAHTEAFF. The chain has TRBV6-6 and TRBJ1-1; D gene uncertain. The CDR3 has 12 residues. The germline gives CDR1 MNHNY, CDR2 SVGAGI (reference sequence). The V end lost 8 bases, the J end lost 3 bases, and 10 bases lay between the germline ends.